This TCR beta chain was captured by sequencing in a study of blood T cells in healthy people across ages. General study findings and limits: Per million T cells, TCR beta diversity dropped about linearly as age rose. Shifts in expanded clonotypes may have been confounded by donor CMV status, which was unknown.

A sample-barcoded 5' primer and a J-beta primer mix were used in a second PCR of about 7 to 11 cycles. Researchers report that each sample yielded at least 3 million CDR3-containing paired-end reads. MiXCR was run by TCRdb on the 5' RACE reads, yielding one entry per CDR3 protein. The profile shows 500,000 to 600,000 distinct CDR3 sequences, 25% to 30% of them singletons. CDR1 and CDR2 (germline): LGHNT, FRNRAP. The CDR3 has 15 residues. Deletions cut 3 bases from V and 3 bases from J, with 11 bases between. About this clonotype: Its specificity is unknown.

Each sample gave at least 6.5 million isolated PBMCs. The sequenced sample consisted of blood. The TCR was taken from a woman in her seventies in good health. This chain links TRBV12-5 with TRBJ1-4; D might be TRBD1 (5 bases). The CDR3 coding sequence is TGTGCTAGTGGTTTTTCTGGGGCGCCTAATGAAAAACTGTTTTTT. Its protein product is CASGFSGAPNEKLFF.